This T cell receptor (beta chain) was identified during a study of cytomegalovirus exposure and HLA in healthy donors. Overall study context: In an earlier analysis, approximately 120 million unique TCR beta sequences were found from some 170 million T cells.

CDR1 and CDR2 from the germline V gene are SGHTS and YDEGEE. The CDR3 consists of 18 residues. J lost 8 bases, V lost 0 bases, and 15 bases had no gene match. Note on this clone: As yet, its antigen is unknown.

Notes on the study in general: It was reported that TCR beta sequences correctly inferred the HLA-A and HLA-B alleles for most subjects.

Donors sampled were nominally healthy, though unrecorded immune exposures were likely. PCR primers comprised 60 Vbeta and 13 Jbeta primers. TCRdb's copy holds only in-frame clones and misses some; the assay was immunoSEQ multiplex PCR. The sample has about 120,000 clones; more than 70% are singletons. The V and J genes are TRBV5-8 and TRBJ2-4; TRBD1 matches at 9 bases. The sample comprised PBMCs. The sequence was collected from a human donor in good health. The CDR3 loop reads CASSLEGLWGQGVDIQYF. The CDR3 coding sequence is TGTGCCAGCAGCTTGGAGGGTCTCTGGGGACAGGGCGTGGACATTCAGTACTTC.